The present T cell receptor (beta chain) was sequenced within a study of T cell responses to AZD1222 COVID-19 vaccine. Broader study findings: Most donors were white British, females outnumbered males, and clonal diversity was possibly underestimated. Across the whole spike, CD4 TCRs peaked at regions 160-218 and 743-854. Reports say nearly half of spike-specific TCRs go after unmutated variant regions. Baseline testing showed seropositivity in only a handful of AZD1222 recipients.

A note on this clone: Its antigen is still unknown.

Repertoires were generated with immunoSEQ multiplex PCR, while TCRdb's copy carries only in-frame clones and drops some. The table lists roughly 13,000 clones, approximately 80% of them singletons. The CDR3 sequence is 17 residues long. V shed 0 bases, J shed 7 bases, and the junction held 5 bases outside the gene matches. Germline V lookup: CDR1 SGHAT, CDR2 FQNNGV. The clonotype originates from an adult who received the AZD1222 COVID-19 vaccine. The chain joins TRBV11-2 to TRBJ1-6; 11 bases are shared with TRBD1. The sample here was peripheral blood, taken 28 days after the second AZD1222 dose. The CDR3, as DNA: TGTGCCAGCAGCTTAGATCGGGGGACAGGGGGAAATTCACCCCTCCACTTT. Translation gives CASSLDRGTGGNSPLHF.